This is a list of T cell receptor beta chains from one sample in a study of CD8 T cells in ankylosing spondylitis. One entry per CDR3 protein, called by TCRdb with MiXCR from the 5' RACE reads. The data hold roughly 130,000 distinct CDR3 sequences, with 9.3% observed a single time. The sample was blood, either unsorted or a sorted T cell fraction (not recorded which). All receptors come from a male donor with ankylosing spondylitis or in good health (not recorded which). The CDR3 runs from the conserved cysteine through the conserved F or W. Fields, in order: D gene, V gene, J gene, clone size, CDR3 DNA, CDR3 protein. A D gene is named only where the DNA matches it firmly. Clone size is stated in some rows and not others, as once, few, many or a class when expanded.

.	TRBV7-8	TRBJ2-1	.	TGTGCCAGCACCATTGGGGTGAGCGGGTACAATGAGCAGTTCTTC	CASTIGVSGYNEQFF
TRBD1	TRBV12-3/TRBV12-4	TRBJ1-1	many	TGTGCCAGCAGTGGACAGGCCTCGAACACTGAAGCTTTCTTT	CASSGQASNTEAFF
.	TRBV20-1	TRBJ2-3	few	TGCAGTGCTAGAGATGACGGGGTGGCAGATACGCAGTATTTT	CSARDDGVADTQYF
TRBD2	TRBV6-1	TRBJ2-1	many	TGTGCCAGCAGTCCCATCGATCAGCGGGAGGGAAGGGTCGGGTTCTTC	CASSPIDQREGRVGFF
.	TRBV20-1	TRBJ2-4	.	TGCTGTGCTGGGTCGAGGGGGGGTCCAATAGCCAAAAACATTCAGTACTTC	CCAGSRGGPIAKNIQYF
.	TRBV29-1	TRBJ1-1	few	TGCAGCGTTGGAAAAGGTCAAATGAACACTGAAGCTTTCTTT	CSVGKGQMNTEAFF
TRBD2	TRBV4-3	TRBJ2-1	.	TGCGCCAGCAGCCAAGACCTAGCGGGAGGGCCCTATGAGCAGTTCTTC	CASSQDLAGGPYEQFF
TRBD2	TRBV6-5	TRBJ2-3	many	TGTGCCAGCAGTTACCTTAGAGCGGGATCTAGCACAGATACGCAGTATTTT	CASSYLRAGSSTDTQYF
TRBD2	TRBV27	TRBJ2-1	.	TGTGCCAGCAGTCCACAGCGGACTAGCGGGAGTGGAAATGAGCAGTTCTTC	CASSPQRTSGSGNEQFF
TRBD2	TRBV7-2	TRBJ2-1	many	TGTGCCAGCAGCTTAGCGCGTACTAGCGGGAGGGAAGACAATGAGCAGTTCTTC	CASSLARTSGREDNEQFF
TRBD2	TRBV19	TRBJ2-3	.	TGTGCCAGTAGTCCTCCGGGACTAGCGGGAGATACGCAGTATTTT	CASSPPGLAGDTQYF
TRBD1	TRBV29-1	TRBJ1-4	.	TGCAGCGTTGTCGGGACAGGGAGTGAAAAACTGTTTTTT	CSVVGTGSEKLFF
.	TRBV7-3	TRBJ2-7	.	TGTGCCAGCAGCCTACACGGGAGTCTAACCCACGAGCAGTACTTC	CASSLHGSLTHEQYF
TRBD2	TRBV11-2	TRBJ2-2	few	TGTGCCAGCAGCTCATCGGGACTAGCGGGAACCGGGGAGCTGTTTTTT	CASSSSGLAGTGELFF
.	TRBV12-3/TRBV12-4	TRBJ2-1	many	TGTGCCAGCAGCCCGGGGCCTGAGCAGTTCTTC	CASSPGPEQFF
.	TRBV27	TRBJ2-1	many	TGTGCCAGCAGTCCCCGTTCGGATGAGCAGTTCTTC	CASSPRSDEQFF
TRBD1	TRBV7-9	TRBJ2-6	many	TGTGCCAGCGGAGTCCGGGACAGTACCTCTGGGGCCAACGTCCTGACTTTC	CASGVRDSTSGANVLTF
TRBD2	TRBV5-1	TRBJ2-1	many	TGCGCCAGCAGCTTAGCGACTAGCGGCAATGAGCAGTTCTTC	CASSLATSGNEQFF
.	TRBV7-2	TRBJ2-3	many	TGTGCCAGCAGCTTAGCGGGAGTGAACGCAGATACGCAGTATTTT	CASSLAGVNADTQYF
.	TRBV7-2	TRBJ2-3	few	TGTGCCAGCAGCTTAAGTTATGGAGGCGGGCGCACAGATACGCAGTATTTT	CASSLSYGGGRTDTQYF
.	TRBV7-2	TRBJ2-2	many	TGTGCCAGCAGCTTAGCCCTCAGCCTCAATCTCGGGGAGCTGTTTTTT	CASSLALSLNLGELFF
.	TRBV24-1	TRBJ1-1	.	TGTGCCACCAGTGATTCAGGATTGAACACTGAAGCTTTCTTT	CATSDSGLNTEAFF
TRBD1	TRBV5-1	TRBJ2-1	few	TGCGCCAGCAGCTTGGGGGACAGGGCCTACAATGAGCAGTTCTTC	CASSLGDRAYNEQFF
.	TRBV29-1	TRBJ2-5	many	TGCAGCGTATGGGCTGTCGAGACCCAGTACTTC	CSVWAVETQYF
TRBD1	TRBV20-1	TRBJ1-5	many	TGCAGTGCTGCGCGGGGGACAGGTGATCAGCCCCAGCATTTT	CSAARGTGDQPQHF
.	TRBV20-1	TRBJ2-7	many	TGCAGCACGACGTATGCCTCCTACGAGCAGTACTTC	CSTTYASYEQYF
.	TRBV20-1	TRBJ2-7	many	TGCAGTGCTAGTTTGGGGACAAAACAAACCTACGAGCAGTACTTC	CSASLGTKQTYEQYF